A selection of T cell receptor beta chains follows, all from one sample in a study of OX40 agonist ivuxolimab in advanced cancers. Using immunoSEQ multiplex PCR, the repertoire was profiled, and TCRdb retains in-frame clones only, with some absent. The sample includes some 53,000 clones, 85% to 95% of them seen just once. Sequences were derived from CD4+ or CD8+ T cells sorted from blood, sampled in a trial of the OX40 agonist ivuxolimab. These receptor sequences come from an adult with an advanced solid tumor such as melanoma, head and neck, liver or kidney cancer. Both conserved end residues are part of each CDR3. A D gene is named only where the DNA matches it firmly. Only part of the rows carry a size: once, few, many, or a class if the clone is expanded.

>TRBJ1-1|TRBV19|-|-
TGTGCCAGTAGTATGGCCCAGACTGTGAAGAACACTGAAGCTTTCTTT
CASSMAQTVKNTEAFF
>TRBJ1-5|TRBV28|-|-
TGTGCCACCTCAGGTGTTAATCAGCCCCAGCATTTT
CATSGVNQPQHF
>TRBJ2-1|TRBV29-1|-|TRBD1
TGCAGCGTTAGCTTAGGACAGGGATTCTCCTACAATGAGCAGTTCTTC
CSVSLGQGFSYNEQFF
>TRBJ1-1|TRBV9|few|-
TGTGCCAGCAGCTCAGTGGGGGGAACTGAAGCTTTCTTT
CASSSVGGTEAFF
>TRBJ1-5|TRBV18|-|TRBD1
TGTGCCAGCTCCCTGGACAGGGATGATCAGCCCCAGCATTTT
CASSLDRDDQPQHF
>TRBJ2-5|TRBV2|-|TRBD1
TGTGCCAGCAGTGAAGCGCTGGGCAGGGGGATTTCAGAGACCCAGTACTTC
CASSEALGRGISETQYF
>TRBJ2-3|TRBV10-3|-|TRBD2
TGTGCCATCAGTGCGGGACTAGCGGGAGAAGGAGATACGCAGTATTTT
CAISAGLAGEGDTQYF
>TRBJ1-5|TRBV28|-|TRBD1
TGTGCGGCCGAGGACAGGGTGAAGCCCCAGCATTTT
CAAEDRVKPQHF
>TRBJ2-7|TRBV5-1|-|-
TGCGCCAGCAGCTGGGAGGAGCCGCGCGCCTACGAGCAGTACTTC
CASSWEEPRAYEQYF
>TRBJ2-7|TRBV7-8|once|-
TGTGCCAGCAGCTTATATTTGGACAGTACCTACGAGCAGTACTTC
CASSLYLDSTYEQYF
>TRBJ1-2|TRBV10-2|few|-
TGCGCCAGCCTTAACAGCGACTATGGCTACACCTTC
CASLNSDYGYTF
>TRBJ2-3|TRBV4-2|-|TRBD1
TGTGCCAGCAGCCAAGTACGGGGACAGGGAACAGATACGCAGTATTTT
CASSQVRGQGTDTQYF
>TRBJ2-3|TRBV7-2|-|-
TGTGCCAGCAGCTTGGTTCCCATCACAGATACGCAGTATTTT
CASSLVPITDTQYF
>TRBJ2-7|TRBV6-4|-|-
TGTGCCAGCAGTGACTCAAAGGCCGCAGGGGCCAAGTACTTC
CASSDSKAAGAKYF
>TRBJ1-1|TRBV5-1|-|TRBD1
TGCGCCAGCAGCTTGGAAGCCAGGGGGCTATCTGAAGCTTTCTTT
CASSLEARGLSEAFF
>TRBJ1-2|TRBV7-9|-|-
TGTGCCAGCAGCTTAGCGACAGAAGCTAACTATGGCTACACCTTC
CASSLATEANYGYTF
>TRBJ2-6|TRBV27|-|-
TGTGCCAGCAGCACCCGCCCTTTTTCTGGGGCCAACGTCCTGACTTTC
CASSTRPFSGANVLTF
>TRBJ1-4|TRBV14|-|-
TGTGCCAGCAGCCAAACCCGGACCAACTGGGATGAAAAACTGTTTTTT
CASSQTRTNWDEKLFF
>TRBJ2-7|TRBV7-9|-|TRBD2
TGTGCCAGCAGCCCGCGGGAGGGGATCTACGAGCAGTACTTC
CASSPREGIYEQYF
>TRBJ1-5|TRBV6-5|-|-
TGTGCCAGCAGTTACGATGTTGACCAGCCCCAGCATTTT
CASSYDVDQPQHF
>TRBJ1-2|TRBV7-8|once|-
TGTGCCAGCAGCTTAGGGTCCAATGGCTACACCTTC
CASSLGSNGYTF
>TRBJ2-6|TRBV7-2|-|-
TGTGCCAGCAGCTTTGGTGTTTCTGGGGCCAACGTCCTGACTTTC
CASSFGVSGANVLTF
>TRBJ2-1|TRBV5-1|-|TRBD2
TGCGCCAGCAGCTTACCAGCGGGAGTTGTCGATGAGCAGTTCTTC
CASSLPAGVVDEQFF
>TRBJ1-3|TRBV5-4|once|TRBD1
TGTGCCAGCAGCCAGGACAGGGCGAGCTCTGGAAACACCATATATTTT
CASSQDRASSGNTIYF
>TRBJ2-5|TRBV28|-|TRBD2
TGTGCCAGCAGTTTATTGCGGGAGGGCCTGAGGTTCGAGACCCAGTACTTC
CASSLLREGLRFETQYF
>TRBJ1-5|TRBV6-5|-|-
TGTGCCAGCAGTTTCGGGGGGGATCAGCCCCAGCATTTT
CASSFGGDQPQHF
>TRBJ2-7|TRBV6-5|-|TRBD1
TGTGCCAGCAGTTCCGGGACAGGGGGCCACGAGCAGTACTTC
CASSSGTGGHEQYF
>TRBJ2-5|TRBV18|-|-
TGTGCCAGCTCACCCCCCCAAGGGGGAGAGACCCAGTACTTC
CASSPPQGGETQYF
>TRBJ2-7|TRBV10-1|once|-
TGCGCCAGCAGTGAATGGACGGGTAGCTCCTACGAGCAGTACTTC
CASSEWTGSSYEQYF
>TRBJ2-7|TRBV11-2|-|-
TGTGCCAGCAGCTTAGTCGACACTTGGGAGCAGTACTTC
CASSLVDTWEQYF
>TRBJ2-7|TRBV7-9|-|-
TGTGCCAGCAGCCCCGGAAACTACGAGCAGTACTTC
CASSPGNYEQYF
>TRBJ2-3|TRBV7-2|-|-
TGTGCCAGCAGCAAACACAGCAACACAGATACGCAGTATTTT
CASSKHSNTDTQYF
>TRBJ2-7|TRBV27|-|-
TGTGCCAGCAGTGGACACAGGGACCACGAGCAGTACTTC
CASSGHRDHEQYF
>TRBJ2-2|TRBV4-1|-|-
TGCGCCAGCAGCCAAGCGGCAGGTCGAACCGGGGAGCTGTTTTTT
CASSQAAGRTGELFF
>TRBJ2-2|TRBV27|once|-
TGTGCCAGCAGTTTTGGGAGGACAGGGAACACCGGGGAGCTGTTTTTT
CASSFGRTGNTGELFF
>TRBJ2-7|TRBV27|once|-
TGTGCCAGCAGTATTAGCGGAGTCTACGAGCAGTACTTC
CASSISGVYEQYF
>TRBJ2-7|TRBV19|once|-
TGTGCCAGTAGTATAGCTATCGGGACCTACGAGCAGTACTTC
CASSIAIGTYEQYF
>TRBJ2-3|TRBV7-8|once|-
TGTGCCAGCAGCTTAGTGGGGCAGGGGGATACGCAGTATTTT
CASSLVGQGDTQYF
>TRBJ1-2|TRBV6-5|-|-
TGTGCCAGCAGGGACGACTATGGCTACACCTTC
CASRDDYGYTF
>TRBJ2-5|TRBV13|-|TRBD2
TGTGCCAGCAGCCAAGCGGGACTAGCGGGAGCAGAGACCCAGTACTTC
CASSQAGLAGAETQYF
>TRBJ2-1|TRBV19|-|TRBD2
TGTGCCACCTCTATAGGGACTACATACAATGAGCAGTTCTTC
CATSIGTTYNEQFF
>TRBJ2-1|TRBV4-2|-|TRBD2
TGTGCCAGCAGCACCCTAGCGGAACCTTACAATGAGCAGTTCTTC
CASSTLAEPYNEQFF
>TRBJ2-5|TRBV7-8|-|TRBD2
TGTGCCAGCAGCTTAGCGGTGGGGACTAGCGGGACCAGGGAGACCCAGTACTTC
CASSLAVGTSGTRETQYF
>TRBJ2-1|TRBV5-4|-|TRBD2
TGTGCCAGCAGCTTAGGGACTAGCGTGAATGAGCAGTTCTTC
CASSLGTSVNEQFF
>TRBJ2-7|TRBV19|-|-
TGTGCCACCAGTGCAGGGCTTTCCTACGAGCAGTACTTC
CATSAGLSYEQYF
>TRBJ2-3|TRBV28|once|TRBD1
TGTGCCAGCAGTTTCCGGGACAGGGGAAACACAGATACGCAGTATTTT
CASSFRDRGNTDTQYF
>TRBJ2-7|TRBV27|-|-
TGTGCCAGCAGTGGTGGACCCGGAAATTACGAGCAGTACTTC
CASSGGPGNYEQYF
>TRBJ1-3|TRBV18|-|TRBD1
TGTGCCAGCTCACCCGCCAGACAGGGCTCAGGAAACACCATATATTTT
CASSPARQGSGNTIYF
>TRBJ2-3|TRBV2|-|-
TGTGCCAGCGTATATCCCCGCACAGATACGCAGTATTTT
CASVYPRTDTQYF
>TRBJ2-2|TRBV9|-|-
TGTGCCAGCAGCGTCCGGGGAGGCGGTACCGGGGAGCTGTTTTTT
CASSVRGGGTGELFF
>TRBJ2-3|TRBV27|-|-
TGTGCCAGCCGGGGTGATACGCAGTATTTT
CASRGDTQYF
>TRBJ2-7|TRBV6-5|-|-
TGTGCCAGCAGTGAAATGGCAGGAGTCGAGCAGTACTTC
CASSEMAGVEQYF
>TRBJ1-1|TRBV14|-|-
TGTGCCAGCAGCCGTCGGGGGGGCACTGAAGCTTTCTTT
CASSRRGGTEAFF
>TRBJ2-7|TRBV5-1|-|TRBD1
TGCGCCAGCAGCTTGGGGGGACAGGGGTCCTACGAGCAGTACTTC
CASSLGGQGSYEQYF
>TRBJ2-7|TRBV6-6|-|TRBD2
TGTGCCAGCAGAATCGGACTAGCGGGCTCCTACGAGCAGTACTTC
CASRIGLAGSYEQYF
>TRBJ1-1|TRBV9|-|-
TGTGCCAGCAGCAACAAAGGAGCAGGGGCCTCTGAAGCTTTCTTT
CASSNKGAGASEAFF
>TRBJ2-1|TRBV21-1|-|-
TGTGCCAGCAGCGGGTCAAACAATGAGCAGTTCTTC
CASSGSNNEQFF
>TRBJ2-3|TRBV27|-|-
TGTGCCAGCAGTTTAGGGCGGGGAAACACAGATACGCAGTATTTT
CASSLGRGNTDTQYF
>TRBJ1-1|TRBV28|-|-
TGTGCCAGCACTCTAATTAGGGGGTTCGCGAACACTGAAGCTTTCTTT
CASTLIRGFANTEAFF